The TCR beta chain described here comes from a study of post-analysis software for immune sequencing data. Study-wide results and caveats: Among 5 or 6 TRBV segments more frequent in patients than controls were TRBV5-6, TRBV5-1 and TRBV20-1.

Included in the TCR beta cDNA libraries were unique molecular identifiers. MiXCR, applied by TCRdb to the PCR reads, yields one record per CDR3 protein. The data show hundreds of thousands of distinct CDR3 sequences, with approximately 39% seen just once and less than 8% held by the top ten. Germline-derived CDR1 and CDR2 are SGHTA and FQGTGA. V was cut by 2 bases and J by 6 bases, with 15 bases left in between. This CDR3 is 15 amino acids long. This clonotype turned up a few times. Its specificity is unknown. This clonotype originated in a girl aged 2-10 years with multiple sclerosis. The sequenced sample was blood. V and J are TRBV7-3 and TRBJ2-3; no definite D call. The CDR3 protein is CASSLVKESMDTQYF. DNA for the CDR3: TGTGCCAGCAGCTTAGTTAAGGAGTCAATGGATACGCAGTATTTT.